The rows below give T cell receptor beta chains drawn from one sample of a study of T-cell reconstitution after alpha-beta-depleted transplantation in children. TCRdb reanalysed the PCR reads using MiXCR and keeps one entry per CDR3 protein. In the table there are around 450,000 distinct CDR3 sequences, roughly 17% of which are singletons. Source: PBMCs, mostly from graft donor cells, taken 360 days after TCRalphabeta/CD19-depleted stem cell transplant. The receptors shown here come from a boy under two years old who had a stem cell transplant for Wiskott-Aldrich syndrome, so the T cells may come from the graft donor. The CDR3 runs from the conserved cysteine through the conserved F or W. A D gene is named only where the DNA matches it firmly. Only part of the rows carry a size: once, few, many, or a class if the clone is expanded.

few TRBD2 TRBJ2-3 TRBV20-1 TGCAGTGCAATTACGACTAGCGGGGTCACAGATACGCAGTATTTT CSAITTSGVTDTQYF
. TRBD1 TRBJ2-1 TRBV7-9 TGTGCCAGCAGCTTGACGGGACAGGACCATGAGCAGTTCTTC CASSLTGQDHEQFF
few . TRBJ2-4 TRBV20-1 TGCAGTGCTAGAGATCGCGCGCTCACCAAAAACATTCAGTACTTC CSARDRALTKNIQYF
. TRBD2 TRBJ2-5 TRBV6-1 TGTGCCAGCAGCCGTCGTACCGGGAGGGCGGGTGAGACCCAGTACTTC CASSRRTGRAGETQYF
once . TRBJ2-7 TRBV6-2/TRBV6-3 TGTGCCAGCAGCGGGCCCCTCGAGCAGTACTTC CASSGPLEQYF
few TRBD1 TRBJ2-7 TRBV2 TGTGCCAGCAGGGGACAGGGGGACTACGAGCAGTACTTC CASRGQGDYEQYF
. TRBD2 TRBJ2-7 TRBV7-2 TGTGCCAGCAGCTTAGCGCGGGGGGTTGAGCAGTACTTC CASSLARGVEQYF
few TRBD1 TRBJ1-2 TRBV27 TGTGCCAGCAGTTCTGACAGGGGGCAGGACTATGGCTACACCTTC CASSSDRGQDYGYTF
few TRBD1 TRBJ1-2 TRBV30 TGTGCCTGGACCCGGGACAGGGGCGACTATGGCTACACCTTC CAWTRDRGDYGYTF
few TRBD2 TRBJ2-1 TRBV2 TGTGCCAGCAGGGTGGGACTAGCGGGATCCTACAATGAGCAGTTCTTC CASRVGLAGSYNEQFF
. . TRBJ2-1 TRBV29-1 TGCAGCGCCCGGACGGGGAAATACAATGAGCAGTTCTTC CSARTGKYNEQFF
few TRBD2 TRBJ2-3 TRBV10-1 TGCGCCAGCATAAGAGAAGGAAAGCGGGGGAGCACAGATACGCAGTATTTT CASIREGKRGSTDTQYF
few . TRBJ2-5 TRBV7-2 TGTGCCAGCAGTTTCACCGGGGGGACCCAGTACTTC CASSFTGGTQYF
few . TRBJ2-7 TRBV7-9 TGTGCCAGCAGCTTACAGGGGAGCAGACAGTACTTC CASSLQGSRQYF
few TRBD2 TRBJ2-1 TRBV20-1 TGCAGTGCTAGGAAGACTAGCGGGGGATACAATGAGCAGTTCTTC CSARKTSGGYNEQFF
. . TRBJ2-7 TRBV10-3 TGTGCCATCAGTGCCCATGGTGACGGCAACTACGAGCAGTACTTC CAISAHGDGNYEQYF
many . TRBJ2-7 TRBV29-1 TGCAGCGTCGGACCCCGGGCCTCCTACGAGCAGTACTTC CSVGPRASYEQYF
few . TRBJ2-4 TRBV5-1 TGCGCCAGCAGCTTATCTGGTGGAGCCAAAAACATTCAGTACTTC CASSLSGGAKNIQYF
many . TRBJ2-2 TRBV12-3/TRBV12-4 TGTGCCAGCAGTTGGGAGATAAACACCGGGGAGCTGTTTTTT CASSWEINTGELFF
few TRBD1 TRBJ2-3 TRBV12-3/TRBV12-4 TGTGCCAGCACCCTATGGAGGACAGGGAGAGGAGCAGATACGCAGTATTTT CASTLWRTGRGADTQYF
few . TRBJ2-3 TRBV28 TGTGCCAGCAGTCGTAAGTTCACAGATACGCAGTATTTT CASSRKFTDTQYF
few . TRBJ1-5 TRBV18 TGTGCCAGCTCACGGATAAGAAGGGGAAGGAGCAATCAGCCCCAGCATTTT CASSRIRRGRSNQPQHF
few . TRBJ2-3 TRBV4-1 TGCGCCAGCAGCCGAATTTTCACAGATACGCAGTATTTT CASSRIFTDTQYF
few TRBD2 TRBJ2-4 TRBV4-2 TGTGCCAGCAGCCAAGAAAGCGGGGGACACGGACTAGCCAAAAACATTCAGTACTTC CASSQESGGHGLAKNIQYF
. TRBD1 TRBJ2-7 TRBV28 TGTGCCAGCAGTTTATTATGGGGACAGAGCTCCTACGAGCAGTACTTC CASSLLWGQSSYEQYF
. TRBD2 TRBJ2-5 TRBV7-7 TGTGCCAGCAGCTTATACTCGAGCGGGAGGACAGAGACCCAGTACTTC CASSLYSSGRTETQYF
. . TRBJ2-7 TRBV9 TGTGCCAGCAGCCCCATAGGCGTATCCTACGAGCAGTACTTC CASSPIGVSYEQYF
few TRBD2 TRBJ2-1 TRBV3-1 TGTGCCAGCAGCCTCCGGGGGGGCTGGGTCTATGAGCAGTTCTTC CASSLRGGWVYEQFF
few . TRBJ2-7 TRBV29-1 TGCAGCGTTGAAGTGACAGGATACGAGCAGTACTTC CSVEVTGYEQYF
. . TRBJ2-7 TRBV15 TGTGCCACCAGCAGAGTAACGGGCCATTCCTACGAGCAGTACTTC CATSRVTGHSYEQYF
. TRBD2 TRBJ2-7 TRBV11-2 TGTGCCAGCAGCCAGGGGACTAGCAGCCAGCAGTACTTC CASSQGTSSQQYF
many . TRBJ2-7 TRBV20-1 TGCAGTGCTAGAGACGCTTGGATTAGCTACGAGCAGTACTTC CSARDAWISYEQYF
few . TRBJ2-7 TRBV2 TGTGCCAGCAGTGAACCAACACAGGGACTGGGCTACGAGCAGTACTTC CASSEPTQGLGYEQYF
few . TRBJ2-3 TRBV2 TGTGCCAGCAGTGTAGGAGGGAGGACAGATACGCAGTATTTT CASSVGGRTDTQYF
few . TRBJ2-1 TRBV25-1 TGTGCCAGCAGTGAAGTAGAGGAAGCCTACAATGAGCAGTTCTTC CASSEVEEAYNEQFF
few . TRBJ1-3 TRBV20-1 TGCAGTGCCACCGGGACGACCGGAAACACCATATATTTT CSATGTTGNTIYF
few TRBD2 TRBJ2-7 TRBV5-1 TGCGCCAGCAGCTTGGGAGCGGGGCCCTCCTACGAGCAGTACTTC CASSLGAGPSYEQYF
few . TRBJ1-4 TRBV5-1 TGCGCCAGCAGCTTGGGTCCAGACACATATGAAAAACTGTTTTTT CASSLGPDTYEKLFF
many . TRBJ2-1 TRBV5-1 TGCGCCAGCAAAAGCTACAATGAGCAGTTCTTC CASKSYNEQFF
. TRBD1 TRBJ1-1 TRBV6-1 TGTGCCAGCAGCAGACAGGGGTTGGACACTGAAGCTTTCTTT CASSRQGLDTEAFF
. . TRBJ2-7 TRBV28 TGTGCCAGCAGTGACCCCCAGGTGAGGCTTCCCTACGAGCAGTACTTC CASSDPQVRLPYEQYF
. . TRBJ1-5 TRBV18 TGTGCCAGCTCACGGGACATCAATCAGCCCCAGCATTTT CASSRDINQPQHF
. . TRBJ1-4 TRBV4-1 TGCGCCAGCAGCCAAGGGCACTTTAATGAAAAACTGTTTTTT CASSQGHFNEKLFF
. . TRBJ1-2 TRBV12-3/TRBV12-4 TGTGCCAGCAGTTTAGCGCTTCAGGCCTGGGGGGTTTATGGCTACACCTTC CASSLALQAWGVYGYTF
many TRBD1 TRBJ2-3 TRBV20-1 TGCAGTGTTATCCCCGCGGACAGGGGCACAGATACGCAGTATTTT CSVIPADRGTDTQYF
few . TRBJ2-1 TRBV4-3 TGCGCCAGCAGCCAAGAGTGGGTAGTATTCAATGAGCAGTTCTTC CASSQEWVVFNEQFF
. TRBD2 TRBJ2-5 TRBV3-1 TGTGCCGGCAGCCAGGGTCGCCGAGCGGGAGGGAAAGAGACCCAGTACTTC CAGSQGRRAGGKETQYF
. TRBD2 TRBJ2-1 TRBV9 TGTGCCAGCAGCGTATCTAGCGGGAGGCTCAATGAGCAGTTCTTC CASSVSSGRLNEQFF
few TRBD2 TRBJ2-1 TRBV7-2 TGTGCCAGCAGCAATAGCGGGAGGGTGTCCTACAATGAGCAGTTCTTC CASSNSGRVSYNEQFF
few TRBD2 TRBJ2-3 TRBV28 TGTGCCAGCAGTTCGGCCCCGGGACTAGCGGGGGACCTCGATACGCAGTATTTT CASSSAPGLAGDLDTQYF
many . TRBJ2-5 TRBV6-1 TGTGCCAGCAGTGGCCCCCAGGGGACGAAAGAGACCCAGTACTTC CASSGPQGTKETQYF
. TRBD1 TRBJ2-2 TRBV5-1 TGCGCCAGCAGCTTTGGGACAGCCTTCACCGGGGAGCTGTTTTTT CASSFGTAFTGELFF
. . TRBJ2-5 TRBV5-1 TGCGCCAGCAGCTTGGCCAGGGCGTCAGAGACCCAGTACTTC CASSLARASETQYF
. . TRBJ2-7 TRBV20-1 TGCAGTGCTAGGAACCCCCAGGGGTCCTCCTACGAGCAGTACTTC CSARNPQGSSYEQYF
. TRBD2 TRBJ2-7 TRBV20-1 TGCAGTGCTAGACCTACTAGCGGGGGATTCTACGAGCAGTACTTC CSARPTSGGFYEQYF
. . TRBJ2-5 TRBV19 TGTGCCAGTAGTTCGGGACTCCTCCGGGAGACCCAGTACTTC CASSSGLLRETQYF
many . TRBJ1-6 TRBV20-1 TGCAGTGCTAGGGGCGGGTTCGGTTCACCCCTCCACTTT CSARGGFGSPLHF
. . TRBJ2-2 TRBV2 TGTGCCAGCAGGCGCCACACGAACACCGGGGAGCTGTTTTTT CASRRHTNTGELFF
. . TRBJ2-1 TRBV4-1 TGCGCCAGCAGCCAATCAGGGTCCGGGATTTATTACAATGAGCAGTTCTTC CASSQSGSGIYYNEQFF
few . TRBJ2-5 TRBV21-1 TGTGCCAGCAGCAAAAGCGCAGCGGGAGGCACTCATGGGTACCAAGAGACCCAGTACTTC CASSKSAAGGTHGYQETQYF